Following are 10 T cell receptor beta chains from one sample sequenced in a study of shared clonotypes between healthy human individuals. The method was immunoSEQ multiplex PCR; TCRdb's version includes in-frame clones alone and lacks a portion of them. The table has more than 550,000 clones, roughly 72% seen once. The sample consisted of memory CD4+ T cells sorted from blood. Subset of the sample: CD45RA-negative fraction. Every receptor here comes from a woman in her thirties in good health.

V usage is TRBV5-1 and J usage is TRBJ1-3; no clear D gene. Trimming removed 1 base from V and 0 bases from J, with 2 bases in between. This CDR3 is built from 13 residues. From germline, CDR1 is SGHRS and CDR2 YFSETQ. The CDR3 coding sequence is TGCGCCAGCAGCTTGCACTCTGGAAACACCATATATTTT. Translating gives CASSLHSGNTIYF. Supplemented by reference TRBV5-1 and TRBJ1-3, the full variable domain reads KAGVTQTPRYLIKTRGQQVTLSCSPISGHRSVSWYQQTPGQGLQFLFEYFSETQRNKGNFPGRFSGRQFSNSRSEMNVSTLELGDSALYLCASSLHSGNTIYFGEGSWLTVV.

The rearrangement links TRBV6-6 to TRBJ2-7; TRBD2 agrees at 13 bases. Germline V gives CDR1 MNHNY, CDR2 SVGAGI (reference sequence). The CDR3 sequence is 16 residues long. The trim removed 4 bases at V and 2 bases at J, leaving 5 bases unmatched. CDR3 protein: CASSSTLAGGPYEQYF. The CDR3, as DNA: TGTGCCAGCAGTTCGACACTAGCGGGAGGGCCCTACGAGCAGTACTTC.

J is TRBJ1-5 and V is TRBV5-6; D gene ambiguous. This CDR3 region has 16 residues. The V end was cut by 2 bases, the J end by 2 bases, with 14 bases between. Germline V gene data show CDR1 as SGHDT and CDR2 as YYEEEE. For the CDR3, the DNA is TGTGCCAGCAGCTTTTCGGGTGGGTCTGGCAATCAGCCCCAGCATTTT. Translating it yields CASSFSGGSGNQPQHF.

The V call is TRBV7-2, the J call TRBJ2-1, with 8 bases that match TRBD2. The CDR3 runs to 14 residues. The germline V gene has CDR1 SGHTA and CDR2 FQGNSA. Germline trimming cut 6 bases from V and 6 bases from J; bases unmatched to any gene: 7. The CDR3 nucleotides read TGTGCCAGCAGTGTCATAGCGGGAAGCAATGAGCAGTTCTTC. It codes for CASSVIAGSNEQFF. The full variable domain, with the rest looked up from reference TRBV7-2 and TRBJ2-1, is GAGVSQSPSNKVTEKGKDVELRCDPISGHTALYWYRQSLGQGLEFLIYFQGNSAPDKSGLPSDRFSAERTGGSVSTLTIQRTQQEDSAVYLCASSVIAGSNEQFFGPGTRLTVL.

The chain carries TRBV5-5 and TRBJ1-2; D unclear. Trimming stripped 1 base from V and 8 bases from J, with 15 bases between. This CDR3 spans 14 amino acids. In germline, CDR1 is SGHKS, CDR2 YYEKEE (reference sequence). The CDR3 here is CASSLRKATEGYTF. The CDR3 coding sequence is TGTGCCAGCAGCTTGAGAAAGGCGACGGAAGGCTACACCTTC.

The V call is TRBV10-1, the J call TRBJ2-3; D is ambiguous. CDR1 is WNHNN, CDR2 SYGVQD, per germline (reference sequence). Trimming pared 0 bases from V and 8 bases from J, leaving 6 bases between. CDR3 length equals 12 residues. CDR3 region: CASSESGSTQYF. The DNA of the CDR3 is TGCGCCAGCAGTGAGTCCGGAAGTACGCAGTATTTT.

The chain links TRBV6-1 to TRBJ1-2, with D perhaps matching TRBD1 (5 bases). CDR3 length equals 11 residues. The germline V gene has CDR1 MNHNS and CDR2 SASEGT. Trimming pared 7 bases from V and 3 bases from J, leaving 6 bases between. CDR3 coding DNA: TGTGCCAGCAAACAGGACTATGGCTACACCTTC. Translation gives CASKQDYGYTF.

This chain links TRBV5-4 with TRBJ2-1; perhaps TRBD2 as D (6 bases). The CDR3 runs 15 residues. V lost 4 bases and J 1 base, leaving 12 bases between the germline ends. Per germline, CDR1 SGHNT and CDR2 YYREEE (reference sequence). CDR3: CASSGSGKSYNEQFF. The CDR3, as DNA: TGTGCCAGCAGCGGTAGCGGAAAATCCTACAATGAGCAGTTCTTC.

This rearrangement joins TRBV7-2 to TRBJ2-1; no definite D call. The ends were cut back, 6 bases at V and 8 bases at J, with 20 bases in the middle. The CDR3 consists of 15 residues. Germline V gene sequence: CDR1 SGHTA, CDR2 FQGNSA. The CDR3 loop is CASSDIAVRSHEQFF. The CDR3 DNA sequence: TGTGCCAGCAGTGACATCGCCGTTCGATCTCATGAGCAGTTCTTC.

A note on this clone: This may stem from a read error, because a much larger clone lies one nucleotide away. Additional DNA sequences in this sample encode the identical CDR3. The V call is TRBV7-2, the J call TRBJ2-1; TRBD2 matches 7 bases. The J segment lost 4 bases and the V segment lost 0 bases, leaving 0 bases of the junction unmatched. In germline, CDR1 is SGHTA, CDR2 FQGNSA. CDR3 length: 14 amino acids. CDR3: CASSLAGGYNEQFF. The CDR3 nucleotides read TGTGCCAGCAGCTTAGCGGGGGGGTACAATGAGCAGTTCTTC.